This T cell receptor (beta chain) emerged from a study of blood T cells in healthy people across ages. Whole-study findings and limits: Versus aged donors, long-lived donors had higher diversity and more naive CD4+ cells. Older age went with lower TCR beta diversity per million T cells, in a roughly linear way.

This clonotype was recorded a few times. Its target is not known. V lost 2 bases and J lost 3, with 10 bases in between. This CDR3 contains 14 residues. CDR1 and CDR2 from the germline V gene are SGHRS and YFSETQ. The study isolated at least 6 million PBMCs from each sample. A second roughly 6 to 12 cycle PCR used barcoded and J-beta primers. A template-switch adaptor containing 12 random nucleotides labeled each cDNA molecule. TCRdb re-analysed the 5' RACE reads in MiXCR, keeping a single row per CDR3 protein. This table holds some 1.5 million distinct CDR3 sequences, 28% found once. This sequence was found in a woman aged 25 to 39 in good health. The V call is TRBV5-1, the J call TRBJ2-3; D is possibly TRBD2 (6 bases). Specimen: blood. The CDR3 protein is CASSFAGGTDTQYF. The DNA for the CDR3 is TGCGCCAGCAGCTTTGCCGGGGGAACAGATACGCAGTATTTT. Supplemented by reference TRBV5-1 and TRBJ2-3, the full variable domain reads KAGVTQTPRYLIKTRGQQVTLSCSPISGHRSVSWYQQTPGQGLQFLFEYFSETQRNKGNFPGRFSGRQFSNSRSEMNVSTLELGDSALYLCASSFAGGTDTQYFGPGTRLTVL.